Listed below are T cell receptor beta chains from one sample, sequenced in a study of T cells in Graves' hyperthyroidism and ophthalmopathy. A single record per CDR3 protein comes from TCRdb applying MiXCR to the multiplex PCR reads. The sample gives about 130,000 distinct CDR3 sequences, roughly a fifth of which show up once; 60% to 80% is in the top ten. The sequencing input was blood. Receptor source: a woman aged 50 to 60 with Graves' hyperthyroidism that later progressed to Graves' ophthalmopathy. The CDR3 runs from the conserved cysteine through the conserved F or W. D genes are given only for firm matches. A clone size is listed for some rows: how often the clone was seen (once, few, many), or a class if it is expanded.

.	TRBV4-1	TRBJ2-7	many	TGCGCCAGCAGCCAAGTCCCGGACAGCTACGAGCAGTACTTC	CASSQVPDSYEQYF
.	TRBV10-3	TRBJ1-4	few	TGTGCCATCAGTGAGTCAGGCGGTAATGAAAAACTGTTTTTT	CAISESGGNEKLFF
.	TRBV3-1	TRBJ1-6	many	TGTGCCAGCAGCCGGACCGACAGTACTAATTCACCCCTCCACTTT	CASSRTDSTNSPLHF
TRBD1	TRBV5-1	TRBJ2-6	.	TGCGCCAGCAGCCCAGGACAGGCTGGGGCCAACGTCCTGACTTTC	CASSPGQAGANVLTF
TRBD1	TRBV10-3	TRBJ2-3	many	TGTGCCATCAGTGAACTCGGGACAGGAACAGATACGCAGTATTTT	CAISELGTGTDTQYF
.	TRBV28	TRBJ2-7	.	TGTGCCAGCAGCCACCTCGGACATTCAAAGGACTTCTACGAGCAGTACTTC	CASSHLGHSKDFYEQYF
.	TRBV12-3/TRBV12-4	TRBJ2-4	.	TGTGCCAGCAGTGTAACAGGAAGGGGGGTAGTAGCCAAAAACATTCAGTACTTC	CASSVTGRGVVAKNIQYF
TRBD2	TRBV7-8	TRBJ2-7	few	TGTGCCAGCAGCTTAGTCACCCTAGCGGACGAGCAGTACTTC	CASSLVTLADEQYF
TRBD2	TRBV3-1	TRBJ2-1	many	TGTGCCAGCAGCCAACGGGCTAGCGGGAGGGCCGGCTACAATGAGCAGTTCTTC	CASSQRASGRAGYNEQFF
.	TRBV15	TRBJ2-3	many	TGTGCCACCAGCAGGGCGGATCGAAGCACAGATACGCAGTATTTT	CATSRADRSTDTQYF
TRBD1	TRBV28	TRBJ1-1	.	TGTGCCAGCAGATCGGGACAGGGGGGGAACACTGAAGCTTTCTTT	CASRSGQGGNTEAFF
.	TRBV2	TRBJ2-5	many	TGTGCCAGCAGTGGGCCCTCGGAGACCCAGTACTTC	CASSGPSETQYF
.	TRBV3-1	TRBJ2-3	.	TGTGCCAGCAGCCAAGATCCGGGGGCTTCCCCAGATACGCAGTATTTT	CASSQDPGASPDTQYF
.	TRBV5-1	TRBJ2-2	hyperexpanded	TGCGCCAGCAGCTGGGGACTCCCGGCGCCCGGGGAGCTGTTTTTT	CASSWGLPAPGELFF
TRBD2	TRBV7-2	TRBJ2-1	few	TGTGCCAGCAGCTTAGCGGCGGGAGGGGAGTACAAGCCTGAGCAGTTCTTC	CASSLAAGGEYKPEQFF
TRBD1	TRBV28	TRBJ1-1	many	TGTGCCAGCAGTCGGACAGGGTGGACTGAAGCTTTCTTT	CASSRTGWTEAFF
.	TRBV6-1	TRBJ1-2	.	TGTGCCACCGTACTGACCGACTACTATGGCTACACCTTC	CATVLTDYYGYTF
.	TRBV30	TRBJ2-3	few	TGTGCCTGGAGGGGAACAGATACGCAGTATTTT	CAWRGTDTQYF
.	TRBV6-5	TRBJ1-4	many	TGTGCCAGCAGTTACCGACACCCCCGGGATTTAAATGAAAAACTGTTTTTT	CASSYRHPRDLNEKLFF
TRBD2	TRBV30	TRBJ2-2	.	TGTGCCTGGAGTCGGGAGGCTAGCGGGAGTTCCGGGGAGCTGTTTTTT	CAWSREASGSSGELFF
.	TRBV11-2	TRBJ2-1	medium-sized	TGTGCCAGCAGCTTAGATAGGGGGAATGAGCAGTTCTTC	CASSLDRGNEQFF
.	TRBV7-9	TRBJ2-1	.	TGTGCCAGCAGCTCCCAGGTGGGCAGACCCTCCTACAATGAGCAGTTCTTC	CASSSQVGRPSYNEQFF
.	TRBV14	TRBJ1-1	many	TGTGCCAGCAGTCCACAGGGAGTAACTGAAGCTTTCTTT	CASSPQGVTEAFF
TRBD1	TRBV29-1	TRBJ1-1	few	TGCAGCGCCTACTTGGGGACAGGGGGACCCGCCGAAGCTTTCTTT	CSAYLGTGGPAEAFF
.	TRBV20-1	TRBJ2-3	.	TGCAGTGCTAGAGATCGCGGGGGCGTCCGAGATACGCAGTATTTT	CSARDRGGVRDTQYF
TRBD1	TRBV10-2	TRBJ1-1	.	TGCGCCAGCAGGCCACAGGGGGCCGCGGGCCTGAACACTGAAGCTTTCTTT	CASRPQGAAGLNTEAFF
TRBD1	TRBV6-1	TRBJ1-2	few	TGTGCCAGCAGCCCAGGGACAGGGAGAGGGGAAGGCTACACCTTC	CASSPGTGRGEGYTF
.	TRBV7-9	TRBJ1-2	once	TGTGCCAGCAGCACCAACAGCAACTATGGCTACACCTTC	CASSTNSNYGYTF
TRBD2	TRBV6-1	TRBJ2-1	.	TGTGCCAGCAGTTTAGCGGGAGAAGTCAATGAGCAGTTCTTC	CASSLAGEVNEQFF
TRBD2	TRBV29-1	TRBJ2-1	.	TGCAGCGCTGCCCTAGCGGGAGGCGGGCAGTTCTTC	CSAALAGGGQFF
TRBD2	TRBV28	TRBJ2-3	.	TGTGCCAGCAGCATCTCGGGACTAGCGGGATCGAGCACAGATACGCAGTATTTT	CASSISGLAGSSTDTQYF
TRBD1	TRBV2	TRBJ1-1	many	TGTGCCAGCACTAGAGGACAGGTCGCGTCCCCTTTGAACACTGAAGCTTTCTTT	CASTRGQVASPLNTEAFF
TRBD2	TRBV12-3/TRBV12-4	TRBJ2-1	many	TGTGCCAGCAGTCCGGGACTAGCTTACAATGAGCAGTTCTTC	CASSPGLAYNEQFF
TRBD2	TRBV12-3/TRBV12-4	TRBJ2-5	.	TGTGCCAGCAGTTTAAGCGGGAGGCAAGAGACCCAGTACTTC	CASSLSGRQETQYF
.	TRBV20-1	TRBJ2-2	.	TGCAGTGCTAGAGATCAACAGGGTGGCACCGGGGAGCTGTTTTTT	CSARDQQGGTGELFF
.	TRBV28	TRBJ2-2	few	TGTGCCAGCAGTTTGCAGAACACCGGGGAGCTGTTTTTT	CASSLQNTGELFF
.	TRBV5-1	TRBJ2-2	many	TGCGCCAGCAGTATGGACAGCAACTCCGGGGAGCTGTTTTTT	CASSMDSNSGELFF
TRBD1	TRBV28	TRBJ2-3	many	TGTGCCAGCAGGTCGGGACAGGGCTTCACAGATACGCAGTATTTT	CASRSGQGFTDTQYF
.	TRBV5-1	TRBJ1-2	many	TGCGCCAGCAGCTTGGTGGCAGGCTCTGGCTACACCTTC	CASSLVAGSGYTF
TRBD1	TRBV28	TRBJ1-4	many	TGTGCCAGCAGTTTCAGGGACAGGGTCTTGTCTAATGAAAAACTGTTTTTT	CASSFRDRVLSNEKLFF
.	TRBV7-9	TRBJ2-7	many	TGTGCCAGCAGCTTAGCCCCTAGCGTGTCCTACGAGCAGTACTTC	CASSLAPSVSYEQYF
TRBD2	TRBV20-1	TRBJ2-3	few	TGCAGTGCTTCACGACTAGCGGGGGGGGCAGATACGCAGTATTTT	CSASRLAGGADTQYF
TRBD2	TRBV3-1	TRBJ2-7	many	TGTGCCAGCAGCCTCCTAGCGGGAGCGCTCTACGAGCAGTACTTC	CASSLLAGALYEQYF
TRBD2	TRBV9	TRBJ2-1	many	TGTGCCAGCAGCGGCGGGGGGTCCTACAATGAGCAGTTCTTC	CASSGGGSYNEQFF
TRBD2	TRBV5-5	TRBJ2-7	many	TGTGCCAGCAGCCGTGGACTAGCGGGGACCTACGAGCAGTACTTC	CASSRGLAGTYEQYF
.	TRBV28	TRBJ1-5	many	TGTGCCAGCAGTTCCTCACGGCAGCCCCAGCATTTT	CASSSSRQPQHF
TRBD2	TRBV20-1	TRBJ2-7	.	TGCAGTGCTCGACTAGCGTTACCCCCCTACGAGCAGTACTTC	CSARLALPPYEQYF
.	TRBV27	TRBJ2-1	many	TGTGCCAGCAGTTTATCACAGGGAGAGCAGTTCTTC	CASSLSQGEQFF
TRBD1	TRBV18	TRBJ2-7	many	TGTGCCAGCTCACGAGGGACAGGGCGGGACGAGCAGTACTTC	CASSRGTGRDEQYF
TRBD2	TRBV28	TRBJ2-7	many	TGTGCCAGCAGCTTAGCGGGCTACGAGCAGTACTTC	CASSLAGYEQYF
TRBD2	TRBV20-1	TRBJ2-7	many	TGCAGTGCCACTGGTGGGAGCGGGAATCTGGTCGAGCAGTACTTC	CSATGGSGNLVEQYF
.	TRBV28	TRBJ1-2	.	TGTGCCAGCAGTTTACTATCCGGTGGCTACACCTTC	CASSLLSGGYTF
.	TRBV19	TRBJ2-1	.	TGTGCCACCGTAGCGGCTGACAATGAGCAGTTCTTC	CATVAADNEQFF
.	TRBV12-3/TRBV12-4	TRBJ1-2	.	TGTGCCAGCAGTTTATTGGGAGGAGGCAACACCTTC	CASSLLGGGNTF
TRBD1	TRBV6-1	TRBJ1-6	.	TGTGCCAGCAGTGGCAGGGGGTCCTATAATTCACCCCTCCACTTT	CASSGRGSYNSPLHF
.	TRBV20-1	TRBJ2-7	many	TGCAGTGCTAGAGATACCAGCCCGACCTACGAGCAGTACTTC	CSARDTSPTYEQYF
.	TRBV6-4	TRBJ2-3	.	TGTGCCAGCAGTGCTAACTATGGCACAGATACGCAGTATTTT	CASSANYGTDTQYF